The rows below give T cell receptor beta chains drawn from one sample of a study of blood T cell repertoires in COVID-19. Profiled with immunoSEQ multiplex PCR; TCRdb holds only in-frame clones, not every one. The sample gives about 200,000 clones, 85% to 90% of which show up once; 3% to 3.5% is in the top ten. The sample taken for sequencing was peripheral blood. All receptors derive from a man between 60 and 70 years old with acute or convalescent COVID-19. The CDR3 runs from the conserved cysteine through the conserved F or W. D genes are given only for firm matches. Where a row states a size, it is once, few, many or the class of an expanded clone; other rows omit it.

clone size,J gene,D gene,V gene,CDR3 DNA,CDR3 protein
-,TRBJ1-5,TRBD1,TRBV19,TGTGCCAGTAGTATGGGACAGGGGGTGGGCGGTCGCAATCAGCCCCAGCATTTT,CASSMGQGVGGRNQPQHF
-,TRBJ1-2,TRBD1,TRBV5-6,TGTGCCAGCAGCTTGCCAGACAGGGGGCATGGCTATGGCTACACCTTC,CASSLPDRGHGYGYTF
few,TRBJ2-1,TRBD1,TRBV10-2,TGCGCCACCGCGGGGACAGGGCACAATGAGCAGTTCTTC,CATAGTGHNEQFF
-,TRBJ1-6,-,TRBV7-2,TGTGCCAGCAGCTTATTAGGCGGAAATTCACCCCTCCACTTT,CASSLLGGNSPLHF
-,TRBJ2-7,-,TRBV12-3/TRBV12-4,TGTGCCAGCAGTTTCAGGGGCTACGAGCAGTACTTC,CASSFRGYEQYF
-,TRBJ1-5,-,TRBV28,TGTGCCAGCAGTTTAACAGACCAGCCCCAGCATTTT,CASSLTDQPQHF
-,TRBJ1-6,-,TRBV28,TGTGCCAGCAGACGCGGGACCGGGGGTTCACCCCTCCACTTT,CASRRGTGGSPLHF
-,TRBJ2-7,TRBD2,TRBV7-8,TGTGCCAGCAGCCCCACTAGCGGGGGGGCCTACTCCTACGAGCAGTACTTC,CASSPTSGGAYSYEQYF
-,TRBJ2-2,-,TRBV9,TGTGCCAGCAGCGTAGCCCCGCCCTTGGGGGGGGCGAGCACCGGGGAGCTGTTTTTT,CASSVAPPLGGASTGELFF
-,TRBJ2-1,TRBD2,TRBV2,TGTGCCAGCAGTGGGCTAGCGGTAGCCTACAATGAGCAGTTCTTC,CASSGLAVAYNEQFF
-,TRBJ2-7,-,TRBV11-2,TGTGCCAGCAGCCGAACAAGAGGATCCTACGAGCAGTACTTC,CASSRTRGSYEQYF
-,TRBJ1-4,TRBD1,TRBV10-3,TGTGCCATCAGTGATGCAGGGGGCAGCGAAAAACTGTTTTTT,CAISDAGGSEKLFF
-,TRBJ1-3,-,TRBV7-9,TGTGCCAGCAGCCAGGACACTCCACTCTCTGGAAACACCATATATTTT,CASSQDTPLSGNTIYF
-,TRBJ2-2,-,TRBV5-1,TGCGCCAGCAGCTCGAGCCTCCCCCAGGACACCGGGGAGCTGTTTTTT,CASSSSLPQDTGELFF
few,TRBJ2-2,-,TRBV7-2,TGTGCCAGCAGCTTAGGGCCCACCGGGGAGCTGTTTTTT,CASSLGPTGELFF
-,TRBJ1-5,TRBD1,TRBV18,TGTGCCAGCTCGCGGGGACAGGGTAGCAATCAGCCCCAGCATTTT,CASSRGQGSNQPQHF
-,TRBJ1-2,-,TRBV7-8,TGTGCCAGCAGCGGGGGCAGCACTAACTATGGCTACACCTTC,CASSGGSTNYGYTF
-,TRBJ1-2,-,TRBV15,TGTGCCACCAGCCCCCTGGCGGGTAACTATGGCTACACCTTC,CATSPLAGNYGYTF
-,TRBJ1-1,TRBD1,TRBV7-2,TGTGCCAGCAGCCACCGGGACAGGTCCACTGAAGCTTTCTTT,CASSHRDRSTEAFF
-,TRBJ2-7,-,TRBV27,TGTGCCAGCAGTTTATCCGCCTGGGCTCTTGGCGAGCAGTACTTC,CASSLSAWALGEQYF
-,TRBJ2-2,TRBD2,TRBV29-1,TGCAGCGCGGACAGGGTCCTACTAGCGGGGGGGCGGTCCGGGGAGCTGTTTTTT,CSADRVLLAGGRSGELFF
-,TRBJ2-7,TRBD1,TRBV7-3,TGTGCCAGCAGCTCAGGGACAGGGGGCGTCTACGAGCAGTACTTC,CASSSGTGGVYEQYF
-,TRBJ1-1,-,TRBV29-1,TGCAGCGTTGATGGGGGGGCGGTCACTGAAGCTTTCTTT,CSVDGGAVTEAFF
-,TRBJ2-7,TRBD2,TRBV5-8,TGTGCCAGCAGCCTGGGTTCGCGGGGGAGATCCTACGAGCAGTACTTC,CASSLGSRGRSYEQYF
-,TRBJ1-6,TRBD1,TRBV5-1,TGCGCCAGCAGCTCAGAGACAGGGAATAATTCACCCCTCCACTTT,CASSSETGNNSPLHF
-,TRBJ1-5,-,TRBV19,TGTGCCAGTAGTATAGGAGTCGGGCAGGGTCTTAATCAGCCCCAGCATTTT,CASSIGVGQGLNQPQHF
-,TRBJ1-4,-,TRBV7-9,TGTGCCAGCAGCTTGAAACAGGTGGGGGAAAAACTGTTTTTT,CASSLKQVGEKLFF
-,TRBJ1-1,-,TRBV5-6,TGTGCCAGCAGCGGTACAGGGTTGAACACTGAAGCTTTCTTT,CASSGTGLNTEAFF
-,TRBJ1-2,-,TRBV27,TGTGCCAGCAGGGGAGGTAACTATGGCTACACCTTC,CASRGGNYGYTF